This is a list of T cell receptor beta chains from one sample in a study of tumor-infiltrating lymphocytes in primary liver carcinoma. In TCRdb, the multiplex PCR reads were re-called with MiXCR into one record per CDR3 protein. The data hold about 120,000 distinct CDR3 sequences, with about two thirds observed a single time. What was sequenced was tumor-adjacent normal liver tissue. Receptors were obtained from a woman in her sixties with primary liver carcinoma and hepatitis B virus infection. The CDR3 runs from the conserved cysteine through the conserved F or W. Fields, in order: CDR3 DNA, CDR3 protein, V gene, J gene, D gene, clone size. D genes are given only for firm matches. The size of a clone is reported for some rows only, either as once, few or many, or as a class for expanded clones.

TGTGCCAGCAGCAGGACTAGCGGGAGGTCCGAGCAGTACTTC	CASSRTSGRSEQYF	TRBV5-6	TRBJ2-7	TRBD2	many
TGTGCCAGCAGTACACCCCTCCGGGTCCGCTACAATGAGCAGTTCTTC	CASSTPLRVRYNEQFF	TRBV28	TRBJ2-1	NA	many
TGCGCCAGCAGCCCCCGGATAAACCCCAGCACAGATACGCGGTATTTT	CASSPRINPSTDTRYF	TRBV5-1	TRBJ2-3	NA	NA
TGTGTCAGCAGCTTAGATTGGGTCAGTATAGCGGGTCCCTACGAGCAGCACTTC	CVSSLDWVSIAGPYEQHF	TRBV11-2	TRBJ2-7	TRBD2	NA
TGTGCCAGCACCCGGCTTGAAGCTTTCTTT	CASTRLEAFF	TRBV28	TRBJ1-1	NA	NA
TGTGCCAGCAGTTATCCTAGCGGGAGGGCCAGAGGGGAGCTGTTTTTT	CASSYPSGRARGELFF	TRBV6-2/TRBV6-3	TRBJ2-2	TRBD2	NA
TGCGCCAGCAGCCAAGGGGAGCCAGATACGCAGTATTTT	CASSQGEPDTQYF	TRBV4-1	TRBJ2-3	NA	NA
TGCGCCAGCAGCTTCTGGACAGACAGCACAGATACGCAGTATTTT	CASSFWTDSTDTQYF	TRBV5-1	TRBJ2-3	NA	many
TGTGCCATCAGTGAGTCTTTCGGGAGGGCCGGGAGGAACGAGCAATGCTTC	CAISESFGRAGRNEQCF	TRBV10-3	TRBJ2-7	TRBD2	NA
TGCGCCAGCAACTATGGATACGAGCAGTGCTTC	CASNYGYEQCF	TRBV11-3	TRBJ2-7	NA	NA
TGTGCCAGCAGCTTAATTCCGGGACTAAGGGCCCAGTACTTC	CASSLIPGLRAQYF	TRBV11-2	TRBJ2-5	TRBD2	NA
TGTGCCTGGAGTGTACGCGGCTTCGGGGACAGGAGGGATGATCAGCCCCAGCATTTT	CAWSVRGFGDRRDDQPQHF	TRBV30	TRBJ1-5	TRBD1	few
TGTCCTAACAGCTTAGATCAACAGGGTATAGTCTACATTGAGCAGTTCTTC	CPNSLDQQGIVYIEQFF	TRBV11-2	TRBJ2-1	NA	NA
TGTACCAACAGTTTAAGTAGCGGCACAGATACGCAGTATTTT	CTNSLSSGTDTQYF	TRBV28	TRBJ2-3	NA	NA
TGCAGCGCCCGACTAGCGGGAAACATTCAGTACTTC	CSARLAGNIQYF	TRBV20-1	TRBJ2-4	TRBD2	NA
TGTGCCAGCAGTTTTGGGAACACCTTGAACATTGAAGCTTTCTTT	CASSFGNTLNIEAFF	TRBV12-3/TRBV12-4	TRBJ1-1	NA	few
TGTGCCAGCAGCTTAGAGACACCACCTCGAACTGATAAGCAGTATTTT	CASSLETPPRTDKQYF	TRBV7-8	TRBJ2-3	NA	NA
TGTGCCAGTTCAAACGGGACAGGGAACTCTGGAAACACCATATATTTT	CASSNGTGNSGNTIYF	TRBV18	TRBJ1-3	TRBD1	NA
TGTGCCGGCAGTTTGCTGAGAGGCTCTAGCACAGATACGCAGTATTTT	CAGSLLRGSSTDTQYF	TRBV12-3/TRBV12-4	TRBJ2-3	NA	NA
TGTGCCAGGAGTTTTGGTGGAGGCCGGACTAATGAGCAGTTCTTC	CARSFGGGRTNEQFF	TRBV12-3/TRBV12-4	TRBJ2-1	NA	NA
TGTGCCAGCAGTCTCGGACTTACGGAGACCCAGAACTTC	CASSLGLTETQNF	TRBV12-3/TRBV12-4	TRBJ2-5	NA	NA
TGCGCCAACAGCCAACCTACCACCCCTCGTGGGGAGCTGTTTTTT	CANSQPTTPRGELFF	TRBV4-1	TRBJ2-2	NA	NA
TGTGCCAGCAGCTTAAGGGTCCCTACTAGCGGGAGAGCGACAGATACGCAGTATTTT	CASSLRVPTSGRATDTQYF	TRBV11-1	TRBJ2-3	TRBD2	medium-sized
TGTTCCAGGAGCCAAGGGGCTAGCGGTACCTACGAGCAGTACTTC	CSRSQGASGTYEQYF	TRBV4-2	TRBJ2-7	TRBD2	NA
TGCGGCGTTGAGACAGGGCTGAATCAGCCCCAGCATTTT	CGVETGLNQPQHF	TRBV29-1	TRBJ1-5	TRBD1	NA
TGTGCCTGGAGTGCTCAAGGGGAGCTGTTTTTT	CAWSAQGELFF	TRBV30	TRBJ2-2	NA	many
TGCAGTGTAAAGGGACTAGCGACGAACACCGGGGAGCTGCTTTTT	CSVKGLATNTGELLF	TRBV29-1	TRBJ2-2	TRBD2	few
TGTGCCAGCAGTGACCGTGAATCCGGGGCCTCCCCCCCCTATGGCTACACCTTC	CASSDRESGASPPYGYTF	TRBV6-1	TRBJ1-2	NA	many
TGTGCCAGCAGTGAAGTGGGGGACTACTCTGGAATCATATATTTT	CASSEVGDYSGIIYF	TRBV6-1	TRBJ1-3	NA	NA
TGCAGCGGTTCGCGGGGACTTCGACTAGCGGGAGACGATGAGCAGTTCTTC	CSGSRGLRLAGDDEQFF	TRBV29-1	TRBJ2-1	TRBD2	NA
TGTGCCACACCAAACCGGGCTAACACCGGGGAGCCGTTTTTT	CATPNRANTGEPFF	TRBV28	TRBJ2-2	NA	NA
TGTGCCATCAGTGAGGTCGGGAGCGATGAGCAGTTCTTC	CAISEVGSDEQFF	TRBV10-3	TRBJ2-1	NA	many
TGTGCCAGCAGTTCAGGGGTCCCCACAGATACGCAGTATTTT	CASSSGVPTDTQYF	TRBV13	TRBJ2-3	NA	many
TGTGCCGGCTGCAGGGGACGGGGCTCCTACAATGAGCAGTTCTTC	CAGCRGRGSYNEQFF	TRBV6-5	TRBJ2-1	NA	NA
TGTGCCAGCGTCGGATTATCGGGGTTAGATACGCAGTATTTT	CASVGLSGLDTQYF	TRBV6-5	TRBJ2-3	NA	NA
TGTGCCAGCAGCATGTACCGCCGCTACTACGAGCAGTACTTC	CASSMYRRYYEQYF	TRBV13	TRBJ2-7	NA	many
TGTGCCAGCAGCTTGAAGAACTCGCGGACAACAGATACGCAGTATTTT	CASSLKNSRTTDTQYF	TRBV11-1	TRBJ2-3	NA	NA
TGTGCCAGTAGTATGGGGGATCCAGATACGCAGTATTTT	CASSMGDPDTQYF	TRBV19	TRBJ2-3	NA	NA
TGTACCAGCATGGTGGGGATGGGCAGGGCTGAGACCCAGTACTTC	CTSMVGMGRAETQYF	TRBV12-3/TRBV12-4	TRBJ2-5	NA	NA
TGTCCCAGCAGCCAAGATTCATCGGGAGACTATGGGTACACCTTC	CPSSQDSSGDYGYTF	TRBV4-2	TRBJ1-2	NA	NA
TGCGCTAGCAGCGACTCGACAGGGGACAAGGGGGCTTTCTTT	CASSDSTGDKGAFF	TRBV5-1	TRBJ1-1	TRBD1	NA
TGTGCCAGTAAGGGGTCTATCTATGGCAATCAGCCCCAGTATTTT	CASKGSIYGNQPQYF	TRBV19	TRBJ2-3	NA	NA
TGTGCCAGCCAGAGGGGAACCGACAATGAGCAGTTCTTC	CASQRGTDNEQFF	TRBV7-9	TRBJ2-1	NA	NA
TGTGCCAGCAGTCTCGGTTACGAGCAGTACTTC	CASSLGYEQYF	TRBV28	TRBJ2-7	NA	many
TGTGCCAGCAGCTCGAGGCTGGCGACAGATACGCAGTATTTT	CASSSRLATDTQYF	TRBV5-6	TRBJ2-3	NA	NA